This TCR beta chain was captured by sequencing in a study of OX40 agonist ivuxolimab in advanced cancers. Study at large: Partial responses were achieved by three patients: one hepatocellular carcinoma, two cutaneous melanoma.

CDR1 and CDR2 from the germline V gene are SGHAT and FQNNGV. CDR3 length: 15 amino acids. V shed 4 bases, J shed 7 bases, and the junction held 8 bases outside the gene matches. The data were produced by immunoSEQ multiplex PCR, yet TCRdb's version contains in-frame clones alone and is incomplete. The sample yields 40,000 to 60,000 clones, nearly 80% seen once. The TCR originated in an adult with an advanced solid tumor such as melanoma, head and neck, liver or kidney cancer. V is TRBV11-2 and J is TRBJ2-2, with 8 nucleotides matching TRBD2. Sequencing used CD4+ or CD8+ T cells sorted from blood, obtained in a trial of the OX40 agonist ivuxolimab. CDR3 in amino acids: CASSSRAGAGGELFF. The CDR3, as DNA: TGTGCCAGCAGCTCCAGAGCGGGGGCGGGCGGGGAGCTGTTTTTT.